The 26 T cell receptor beta chains below come from one sample, sequenced in a study of blood T cell repertoires in COVID-19. TCRdb keeps only in-frame clones here, not all; method: immunoSEQ multiplex PCR. The table shows around 260,000 clones, with 91% occurring only once. Sequencing input: peripheral blood. All receptors derive from a person under 35 with COVID-19, enrolled during active disease.

This clone was observed a single time. CDR3 in DNA: TGTGCCACCAGTGATTTTTATTTCGGGGAGCCCGGGGAGCTGTTTTTT. Translated: CATSDFYFGEPGELFF. The chain joins TRBV24-1 to TRBJ2-2; maybe TRBD2 (5 bases). Between the trimmed V and J ends, which lost 1 base and 6 bases, there was a span of 14 bases. Germline lookup yields CDR1 KGHDR and CDR2 SFDVKD. The CDR3 sequence is 16 residues long.

The chain links TRBV29-1 to TRBJ1-2, with D maybe TRBD1 (6 bases). V shed 1 base and J shed 3 bases, with 12 bases lying between them. This CDR3 spans 14 amino acids. The germline V gene has CDR1 SQVTM and CDR2 ANQGSEA. The CDR3 here is CSVEATGNYYGYTF. DNA of the CDR3: TGCAGCGTTGAAGCCACAGGGAATTACTATGGCTACACCTTC.

The chain carries TRBV19 and TRBJ2-3; TRBD2 aligns across 8 bases. The CDR3 runs to 16 residues. Germline loops: CDR1 LNHDA, CDR2 SQIVND (reference sequence). V gave up 3 bases and J gave up 3 bases; unmatched junction bases: 8. CDR3 protein: CASSIEAGGMTDTQYF. DNA for the CDR3: TGTGCCAGTAGTATCGAGGCGGGAGGTATGACAGATACGCAGTATTTT.

This sequence joins TRBV9 and TRBJ1-6, with 11 positions matching TRBD1. V shed 3 bases, J shed 6 bases, and the junction held 2 bases outside the gene matches. CDR1 is SGDLS, CDR2 YYNGEE, per germline. CDR3 size: 15 residues. The CDR3 loop is CASSGTGGTNSPLHF. DNA for the CDR3: TGTGCCAGCAGCGGGACAGGGGGCACTAATTCACCCCTCCACTTT.

V and J are TRBV5-1 and TRBJ2-2; no firm D call. In germline, CDR1 is SGHRS, CDR2 YFSETQ. CDR3 size: 15 residues. V dropped 0 bases and J dropped 0 bases, with 6 bases sitting between them. CDR3 DNA: TGCGCCAGCAGCTTGGGACTTACGAACACCGGGGAGCTGTTTTTT. This translates into CASSLGLTNTGELFF.

V usage is TRBV2 and J usage is TRBJ2-3; TRBD2 aligns across 9 bases. The germline V gene has CDR1 SNHLY and CDR2 FYNNEI. The CDR3 runs 15 residues. Trimming took 4 bases from V and 1 from J; bases not matched to a gene: 3. The CDR3: CASSAASGGTDTQYF. For the CDR3, the DNA is TGTGCCAGCAGTGCGGCTAGCGGGGGCACAGATACGCAGTATTTT. Full variable domain (missing parts from reference TRBV2 and TRBJ2-3): EPEVTQTPSHQVTQMGQEVILRCVPISNHLYFYWYRQILGQKVEFLVSFYNNEISEKSEIFDDQFSVERPDGSNFTLKIRSTKLEDSAMYFCASSAASGGTDTQYFGPGTRLTVL.

The chain carries TRBV10-3 and TRBJ2-7; TRBD1 matches 8 bases. V lost 2 bases and J lost 5; bases outside the gene matches: 20. This CDR3 is built from 19 residues. In germline, CDR1 is ENHRY, CDR2 SYGVKD. CDR3 DNA sequence: TGTGCCATCAGTGAGATATCGGGACAGGAGGCTGTACTTAAGAACGAGCAGTACTTC. Encoded protein: CAISEISGQEAVLKNEQYF.

The chain links TRBV6-2 or TRBV6-3 to TRBJ2-7, with D possibly matching TRBD1 (5 bases). Germline CDR1 is MNHEY and CDR2 is SVGEGT. Trimming removed 0 bases from V and 1 base from J, with 16 bases in between. The CDR3 sequence is 17 residues long. As DNA, the CDR3 is TGTGCCAGCAGTTACTCTGTAAAGGATCAGGGTTCCTACGAGCAGTACTTC. Its protein is CASSYSVKDQGSYEQYF.

V usage is TRBV20-1 and J usage is TRBJ2-7; D is possibly TRBD1 (7 bases). V was trimmed by 3 bases and J by 4 bases, leaving 13 bases between them. Germline values: CDR1 DFQATT, CDR2 SNEGSKA (reference sequence). This CDR3 region has 13 residues. CDR3 in amino acids: CSASQGGSYEQYF. CDR3 DNA sequence: TGCAGTGCTAGTCAGGGGGGAAGTTACGAGCAGTACTTC.

CDR3 loop: CASSYWNRAYEQYF. The CDR3 DNA follows: TGTGCCAGCAGTTACTGGAACAGGGCCTACGAGCAGTACTTC. V usage is TRBV6-5 and J usage is TRBJ2-7; the D gene is possibly TRBD1 (6 bases). The CDR3 has 14 amino acids. Per germline, CDR1 MNHEY and CDR2 SVGAGI. Trimming took off 1 base at V and 2 bases at J, with 9 bases between the two ends.

Notes on this clone: One end of the junction varies from germline; a read error may be responsible. The chain links TRBV5-6 to TRBJ2-5; maybe TRBD1 (6 bases). The CDR3 has 16 amino acids. CDR1 is SGHDT and CDR2 is YYEEEE in the germline V gene. In DNA form, the CDR3 reads TGTGCCAGCAGTTTGGGACACCCTTACAGGGAAGAGACCCAGTACTTC. It encodes CASSLGHPYREETQYF.

The rearrangement uses TRBV27 and TRBJ2-6; D not certain. CDR1 MNHEY and CDR2 SMNVEV come from the germline V gene (reference sequence). This CDR3 is built from 13 residues. Between the trimmed V and J ends, which lost 5 bases and 2 bases, there was a span of 4 bases. DNA for the CDR3: TGTGCCAGCAGTCTTACTGGGGCCAACGTCCTGACTTTC. It is translated as CASSLTGANVLTF.

The chain recombines TRBV5-1 with TRBJ1-1; a weak D match, TRBD1 (5 bases). This CDR3 region has 15 residues. From germline, CDR1 is SGHRS and CDR2 YFSETQ. V was shortened by 0 bases and J by 1 base, with 10 bases between the two germline ends. CDR3 sequence: CASSLAAGWNTEAFF. DNA of the CDR3: TGCGCCAGCAGCTTGGCGGCAGGGTGGAACACTGAAGCTTTCTTT.

The genes are TRBV6-6 and TRBJ2-7; D possibly corresponds to TRBD1 (6 bases). Germline lookup yields CDR1 MNHNY and CDR2 SVGAGI (reference sequence). The CDR3 is 14 residues long. V dropped 6 bases and J dropped 2 bases, with 14 bases sitting between them. CDR3 loop: CASRSTGSAYEQYF. CDR3 in DNA: TGTGCCAGCAGAAGTACAGGGTCGGCCTACGAGCAGTACTTC.

V gene TRBV5-4 combines with J gene TRBJ2-7, with 14 bases matching TRBD2. The germline V gene has CDR1 SGHNT and CDR2 YYREEE (reference sequence). This CDR3 comprises 16 residues. J lost 6 bases, V lost 0 bases, and 5 bases had no gene match. CDR3 coding DNA: TGTGCCAGCAGCTTGGGACTAGCGGGAGGGCTAGGCGAGCAGTACTTC. Encoded protein: CASSLGLAGGLGEQYF.

The chain links TRBV28 to TRBJ2-7; 9 bases map to TRBD1. J was trimmed by 2 bases and V by 5 bases; bases with no gene match: 4. The CDR3 is 14 residues long. Germline V gene lookup returns CDR1 MDHEN and CDR2 SYDVKM. CDR3 loop: CASSPTGGPYEQYF. DNA of the CDR3: TGTGCCAGCAGTCCCACAGGGGGCCCCTACGAGCAGTACTTC. Using reference TRBV28 and TRBJ2-7 for the parts outside the CDR3, the full variable domain is DVKVTQSSRYLVKRTGEKVFLECVQDMDHENMFWYRQDPGLGLRLIYFSYDVKMKEKGDIPEGYSVSREKKERFSLILESASTNQTSMYLCASSPTGGPYEQYFGPGTRLTVT.

DNA for the CDR3: TGTGCCAGTAGGAACAGGGCCTATGGCTACACCTTC. It is translated as CASRNRAYGYTF. This chain uses TRBV19 with TRBJ1-2; weak D call: TRBD1 (6 bases). CDR1 is LNHDA, CDR2 SQIVND, per germline (reference sequence). Trimming left V 6 bases short and J 4 bases short, with 9 bases between. This CDR3 is 12 amino acids long.

This chain connects TRBV9 to TRBJ1-4, with 7 bases identical to TRBD1. Trimming at V came to 3 bases and at J to 3 bases, leaving 5 bases not matched to a gene. The length of the CDR3 is 15 residues. Germline V gene lookup returns CDR1 SGDLS and CDR2 YYNGEE. The CDR3 sequence is CASSGIQGSNEKLFF. The CDR3 DNA reads as TGTGCCAGCAGCGGAATACAGGGGTCTAATGAAAAACTGTTTTTT.

V usage is TRBV5-1 and J usage is TRBJ2-2; 9 bases are shared with TRBD2. After removal of 4 bases from V and 1 base from J, the junction contained 2 bases not matched to a gene. In germline, CDR1 is SGHRS, CDR2 YFSETQ. This CDR3 comprises 15 residues. The CDR3 bases are TGCGCCAGCAGCGCGACTAGCGGGAACACCGGGGAGCTGTTTTTT. It translates to CASSATSGNTGELFF.

This chain joins TRBV10-2 and TRBJ1-1; 7 positions match TRBD1. The CDR3 is 15 amino acids. The J segment lost 0 bases and the V segment lost 2 bases, leaving 3 bases of the junction unmatched. The germline gives CDR1 WSHSY, CDR2 SAAADI. CDR3 in amino acids: CASSENRGMNTEAFF. The CDR3 nucleotides are TGCGCCAGCAGTGAGAACAGGGGAATGAACACTGAAGCTTTCTTT.

V usage is TRBV28 and J usage is TRBJ2-5; a weak D match, TRBD1 (7 bases). The CDR3 is made up of 14 amino acids. Germline V CDR1 and CDR2: MDHEN, SYDVKM. Between the trimmed V and J ends, which lost 5 bases and 7 bases, there was a span of 17 bases. As DNA, the CDR3 is TGTGCCAGCAGTGAGGGACAGACCGGGGGGACCCAGTACTTC. Protein product: CASSEGQTGGTQYF.

The chain is built from TRBV30 and TRBJ2-2, with a tentative D call TRBD2 (5 bases). Deletions cut 2 bases from V and 3 bases from J, with 13 bases between. Germline-derived CDR1 and CDR2 are GTSNPN and SVGIG (reference sequence). The CDR3 length is 15 residues. DNA for the CDR3: TGTGCCTGGAGTATCAAACTAGATTACACCGGGGAGCTGTTTTTT. This encodes CAWSIKLDYTGELFF.

The CDR3 sequence: CASSRTPTGLAGNEQFF. The DNA for the CDR3 is TGTGCCAGCAGCCGCACCCCTACCGGACTAGCGGGAAATGAGCAGTTCTTC. The chain couples TRBV27 to TRBJ2-1, with 12 positions matching TRBD2. V was clipped by 6 bases and J by 7 bases; unmatched bases: 13. Germline V gene data show CDR1 as MNHEY and CDR2 as SMNVEV (reference sequence). The CDR3 runs to 17 residues.

This rearrangement joins TRBV27 to TRBJ2-1; TRBD2 aligns across 10 bases. The CDR3 loop spans 16 amino acids. The germline gives CDR1 MNHEY, CDR2 SMNVEV (reference sequence). Trimming took 5 bases from V and 4 from J; bases not matched to a gene: 8. The CDR3 reads CASSGASGRQYNEQFF. In DNA, the CDR3 is TGTGCCAGCAGTGGGGCTAGCGGGAGACAATACAATGAGCAGTTCTTC.

This clone was counted a single time. The rearrangement links TRBV7-2 to TRBJ1-4, with a possible D match to TRBD1 (6 bases). The CDR3 covers 14 residues. V dropped 4 bases and J dropped 7 bases, with 13 bases sitting between them. Germline V gives CDR1 SGHTA, CDR2 FQGNSA. In DNA form, the CDR3 reads TGTGCCAGCAGCTCCGTACAGGGATCTGAAAAACTGTTTTTT. This sequence encodes CASSSVQGSEKLFF.

The V and J genes are TRBV5-5 and TRBJ2-1; no clear D. The CDR3 extends over 17 amino acids. V was pared by 4 bases and J by 0 bases, with 17 bases between. Germline V gene lookup returns CDR1 SGHKS and CDR2 YYEKEE (reference sequence). The chain's CDR3 is CASSLVPRSSSYNEQFF. CDR3 DNA: TGTGCCAGCAGCCTTGTCCCAAGATCGAGCTCCTACAATGAGCAGTTCTTC.